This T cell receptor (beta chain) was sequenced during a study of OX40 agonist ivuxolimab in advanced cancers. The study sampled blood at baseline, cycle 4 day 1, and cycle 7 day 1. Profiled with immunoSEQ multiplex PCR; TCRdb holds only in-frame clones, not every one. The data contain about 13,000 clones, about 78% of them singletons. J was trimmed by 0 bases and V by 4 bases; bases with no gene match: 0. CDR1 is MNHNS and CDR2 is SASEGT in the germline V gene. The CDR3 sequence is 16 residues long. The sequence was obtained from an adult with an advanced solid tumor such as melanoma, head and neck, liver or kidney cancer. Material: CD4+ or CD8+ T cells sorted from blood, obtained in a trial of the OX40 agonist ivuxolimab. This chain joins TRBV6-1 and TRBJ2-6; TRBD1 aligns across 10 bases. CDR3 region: CASSGTGGSGANVLTF. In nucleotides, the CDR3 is TGTGCCAGCAGTGGGACAGGGGGCTCTGGGGCCAACGTCCTGACTTTC.